This paragraph reports one T cell receptor beta chain. The antigen is undetermined. This sample was included in a study of post-analysis software for immune sequencing data. Study-wide background: Some patients lacked subtype; others had relapsing-remitting, secondary progressive or progressive-relapsing disease.

General study results and limits: Controls showed lower frequencies than patients for a few TRBV segments, and TRBV5-6, TRBV5-1 and TRBV20-1 were among these. Significantly lower normalized Chao1 diversity was found in patients with multiple sclerosis relative to controls. Samples made in the same batch grouped tightly together by F measure.

TCR beta cDNA libraries had unique molecular identifiers. The T cell input of roughly 0.95 to 11 million gave roughly 0.5 million cDNA molecules. In TCRdb, the PCR reads were re-called with MiXCR into one record per CDR3 protein. The sample has about 560,000 distinct CDR3 sequences; roughly two fifths are singletons. This CDR3 comprises 15 residues. Losses at the gene ends were 2 bases for V and 2 bases for J; bases not matched to a gene: 2. Germline CDR1 SGHRS, CDR2 YFSETQ. The TCR comes from a girl under 18 with multiple sclerosis. The J gene is TRBJ2-1, the V gene TRBV5-1; 9 nucleotides line up with TRBD2. Sample: blood. The CDR3 spells CASSFERGAYNEQFF. The CDR3 DNA reads as TGCGCCAGCAGCTTCGAGCGGGGGGCCTACAATGAGCAGTTCTTC.